This entry describes one TCR beta chain. Some clones are missing from TCRdb's copy, which holds only in-frame ones; the method was immunoSEQ multiplex PCR. The sample shows 70,000 to 85,000 clones, roughly nine tenths of them seen only once. The data derive from a study of technical replicates of blood from a handful of donors. The junction had 11 bases not matched to a gene; V was cut back by 7 bases and J by 2 bases. The CDR3 has 16 amino acids. The germline CDR1 and CDR2 sequences are LNHDA and SQIVND (reference sequence). The TCR was taken from a human donor in good health. The rearrangement uses TRBV19 and TRBJ2-1; 7 bases map to TRBD2. Sequenced sample: T cells isolated from PBMCs. For the CDR3, the DNA is TGTGCCAGTAACATTGCGGCTAGCGGAGCCTACAATGAGCAGTTCTTC. Residues: CASNIAASGAYNEQFF.